Detailed here is one T cell receptor (beta chain). Libraries were prepared by immunoSEQ multiplex PCR; TCRdb keeps only in-frame clonotypes and omits some of them. The table lists 2.3 million or so clones, more than 80% of them singletons, with 0.39% in the top ten. The entry originates in a study of shared clonotypes between healthy human individuals. Trimming cost V 1 base and J 5 bases; bases outside gene matches: 6. CDR3 length equals 16 residues. Germline V gene sequence: CDR1 SGHDN, CDR2 FVKESK. Sequences were obtained from naive CD4+ T cells from PBMCs. Subset indicated: CD45RA+ positively selected. This TCR was sampled from a young man in good health. Some clones in this sample may be carry-over from other donors' samples. The chain employs TRBV14 and TRBJ2-7, with 12 bases matching TRBD2. The CDR3 protein is CASSQARLAGVDEQYF. The CDR3 nucleotides are TGTGCCAGCAGCCAAGCTAGACTAGCGGGAGTTGACGAGCAGTACTTC.